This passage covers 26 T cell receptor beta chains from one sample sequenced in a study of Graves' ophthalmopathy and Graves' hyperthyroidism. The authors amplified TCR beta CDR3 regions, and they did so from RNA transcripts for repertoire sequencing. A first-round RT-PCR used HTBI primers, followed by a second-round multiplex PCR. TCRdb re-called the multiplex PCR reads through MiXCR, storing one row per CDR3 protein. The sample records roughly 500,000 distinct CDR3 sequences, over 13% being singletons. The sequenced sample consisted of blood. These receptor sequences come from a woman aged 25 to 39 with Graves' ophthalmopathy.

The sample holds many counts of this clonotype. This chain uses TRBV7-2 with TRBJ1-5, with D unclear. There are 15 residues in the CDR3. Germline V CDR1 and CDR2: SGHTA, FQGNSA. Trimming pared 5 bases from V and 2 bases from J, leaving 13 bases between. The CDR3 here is CASSRIDGGNQPQHF. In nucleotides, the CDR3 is TGTGCCAGCAGCCGGATCGACGGGGGCAATCAGCCCCAGCATTTT.

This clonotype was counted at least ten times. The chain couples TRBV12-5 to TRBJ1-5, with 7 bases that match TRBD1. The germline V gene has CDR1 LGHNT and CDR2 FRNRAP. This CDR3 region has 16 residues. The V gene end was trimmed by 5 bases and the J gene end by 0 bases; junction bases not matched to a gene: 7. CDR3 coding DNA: TGTGCTAGTGGTCTCGACAGGGACTATAGCAATCAGCCCCAGCATTTT. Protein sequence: CASGLDRDYSNQPQHF.

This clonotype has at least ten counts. The CDR3 DNA reads as TGTGCCACCAGTGAACCGGGACATGGAGGGGAGCTGTTTTTT. Translation gives CATSEPGHGGELFF. The rearrangement uses TRBV24-1 and TRBJ2-2; D possibly corresponds to TRBD1 (6 bases). The CDR3 consists of 14 residues. CDR1 KGHDR and CDR2 SFDVKD come from the germline V gene. V was clipped by 4 bases and J by 8 bases, with 13 bases between them.

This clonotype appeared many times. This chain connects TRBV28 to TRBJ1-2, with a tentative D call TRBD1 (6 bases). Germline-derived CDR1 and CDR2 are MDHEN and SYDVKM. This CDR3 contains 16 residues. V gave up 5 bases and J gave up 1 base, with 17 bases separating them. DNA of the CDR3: TGTGCCAGCAGTCCCCCGGAGGGGGAGATTAACTATGGCTACACCTTC. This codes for CASSPPEGEINYGYTF.

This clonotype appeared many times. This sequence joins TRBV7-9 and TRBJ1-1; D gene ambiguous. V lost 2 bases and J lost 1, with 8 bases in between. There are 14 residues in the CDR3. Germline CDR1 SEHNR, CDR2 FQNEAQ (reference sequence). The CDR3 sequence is CASSLIGTNTEAFF. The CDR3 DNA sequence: TGTGCCAGCAGCTTAATTGGCACGAACACTGAAGCTTTCTTT.

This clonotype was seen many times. For the CDR3, the DNA is TGTGCCAGCAGACCAACTAGCGGGGGGGAAGAGACCCAGTACTTC. It encodes CASRPTSGGEETQYF. The V call is TRBV7-8, the J call TRBJ2-5, with 13 nucleotides matching TRBD2. Germline CDR1 is SGHVS and CDR2 is FQNEAQ. V lost 6 bases and J lost 3; bases outside the gene matches: 4. The CDR3 has 15 amino acids.

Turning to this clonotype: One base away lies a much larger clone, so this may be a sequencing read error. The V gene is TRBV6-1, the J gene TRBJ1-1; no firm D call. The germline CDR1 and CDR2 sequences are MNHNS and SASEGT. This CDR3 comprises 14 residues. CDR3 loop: CASSEYGMNAEAFF. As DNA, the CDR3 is TGTGCCAGCAGTGAGTACGGCATGAACGCTGAAGCTTTCTTT.

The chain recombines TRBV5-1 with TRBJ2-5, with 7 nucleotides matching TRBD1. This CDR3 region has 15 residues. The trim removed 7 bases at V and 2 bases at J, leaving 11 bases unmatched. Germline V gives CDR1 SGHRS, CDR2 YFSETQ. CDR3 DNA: TGCGCCAGCGGACAAACAGGGGACGGTCAAGAGACCCAGTACTTC. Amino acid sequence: CASGQTGDGQETQYF.

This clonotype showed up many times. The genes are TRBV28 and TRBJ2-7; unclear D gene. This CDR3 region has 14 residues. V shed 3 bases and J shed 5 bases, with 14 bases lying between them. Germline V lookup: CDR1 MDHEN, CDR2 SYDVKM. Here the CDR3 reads CASSLWQATHEQYF. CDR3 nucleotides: TGTGCCAGCAGTTTGTGGCAGGCTACTCACGAGCAGTACTTC. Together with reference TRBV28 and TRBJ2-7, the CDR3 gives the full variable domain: DVKVTQSSRYLVKRTGEKVFLECVQDMDHENMFWYRQDPGLGLRLIYFSYDVKMKEKGDIPEGYSVSREKKERFSLILESASTNQTSMYLCASSLWQATHEQYFGPGTRLTVT.

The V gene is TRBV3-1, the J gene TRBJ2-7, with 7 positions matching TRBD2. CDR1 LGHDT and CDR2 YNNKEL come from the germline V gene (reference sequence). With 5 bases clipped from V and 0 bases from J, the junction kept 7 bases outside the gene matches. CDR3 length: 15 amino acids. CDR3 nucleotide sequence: TGTGCCAGCAGCGGGGGACGGACTAGCTCCTACGAGCAGTACTTC. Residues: CASSGGRTSSYEQYF.

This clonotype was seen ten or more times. The CDR3 DNA follows: TGTGCCAGTAGTCCTCCGGGACTCGCGAACACCGGGGAGCTGTTTTTT. This codes for CASSPPGLANTGELFF. The gene calls are TRBV19 and TRBJ2-2, with D possibly TRBD2 on 6 matching bases. Between the trimmed V and J ends, which lost 5 bases and 0 bases, there was a span of 13 bases. Per germline, CDR1 LNHDA and CDR2 SQIVND (reference sequence). This CDR3 is 16 amino acids long.

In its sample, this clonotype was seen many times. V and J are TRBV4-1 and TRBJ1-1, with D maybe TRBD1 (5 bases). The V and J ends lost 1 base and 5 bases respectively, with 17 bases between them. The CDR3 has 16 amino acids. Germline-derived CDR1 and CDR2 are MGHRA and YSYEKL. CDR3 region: CASSQGRGRRRTEAFF. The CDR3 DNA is TGCGCCAGCAGCCAAGGCCGGGGCCGAAGGAGGACTGAAGCTTTCTTT.

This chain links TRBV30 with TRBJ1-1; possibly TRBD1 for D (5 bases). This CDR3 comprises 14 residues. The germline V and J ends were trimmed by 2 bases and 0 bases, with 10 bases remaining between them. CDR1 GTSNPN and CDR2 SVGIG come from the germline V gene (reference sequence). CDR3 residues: CAWSMGPLNTEAFF. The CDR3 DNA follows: TGTGCCTGGAGTATGGGACCGCTGAACACTGAAGCTTTCTTT. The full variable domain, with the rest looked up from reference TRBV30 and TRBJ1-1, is SQTIHQWPATLVQPVGSPLSLECTVEGTSNPNLYWYRQAAGRGLQLLFYSVGIGQISSEVPQNLSASRPQDRQFILSSKKLLLSDSGFYLCAWSMGPLNTEAFFGQGTRLTVV.

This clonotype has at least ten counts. CDR3 sequence reads: CASSPQGGTYEQYF. CDR3 sequence (DNA): TGTGCCAGCAGCCCTCAGGGGGGGACCTACGAGCAGTACTTC. This chain joins TRBV7-2 and TRBJ2-7, with D tentatively TRBD1 or TRBD2 (7 bases each). Trimming removed 5 bases at V and 2 bases at J, with 13 bases between. Germline assignment: CDR1 SGHTA and CDR2 FQGNSA. There are 14 residues in the CDR3.

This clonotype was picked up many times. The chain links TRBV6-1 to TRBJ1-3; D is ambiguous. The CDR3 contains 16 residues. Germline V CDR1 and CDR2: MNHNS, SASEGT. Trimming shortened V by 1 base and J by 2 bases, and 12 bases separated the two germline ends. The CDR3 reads CASSEVVPRAGNTIYF. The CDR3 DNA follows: TGTGCCAGCAGTGAAGTGGTCCCCCGAGCTGGAAACACCATATATTTT.

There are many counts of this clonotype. CDR3 residues: CASSQSSTGNTIYF. CDR3 coding DNA: TGTGCCAGCAGTCAATCGAGTACTGGAAACACCATATATTTT. The chain joins TRBV6-5 to TRBJ1-3; D is unresolved. The germline gives CDR1 MNHEY, CDR2 SVGAGI. The V end lost 5 bases, the J end lost 2 bases, and 10 bases lay between the germline ends. This CDR3 region has 14 residues.

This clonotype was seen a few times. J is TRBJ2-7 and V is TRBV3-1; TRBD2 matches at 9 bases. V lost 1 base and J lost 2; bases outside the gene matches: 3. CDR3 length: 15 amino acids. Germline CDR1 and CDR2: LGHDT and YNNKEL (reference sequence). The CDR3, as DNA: TGTGCCAGCAGCCAAGGTTCTAGCGGGGCCTACGAGCAGTACTTC. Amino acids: CASSQGSSGAYEQYF.

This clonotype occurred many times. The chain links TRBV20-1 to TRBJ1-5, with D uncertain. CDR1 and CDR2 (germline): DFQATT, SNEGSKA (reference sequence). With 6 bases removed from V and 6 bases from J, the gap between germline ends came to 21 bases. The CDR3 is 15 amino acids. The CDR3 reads CSAANLGRFRQPQHF. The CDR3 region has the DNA TGCAGTGCCGCAAACCTCGGACGGTTCCGTCAGCCCCAGCATTTT.

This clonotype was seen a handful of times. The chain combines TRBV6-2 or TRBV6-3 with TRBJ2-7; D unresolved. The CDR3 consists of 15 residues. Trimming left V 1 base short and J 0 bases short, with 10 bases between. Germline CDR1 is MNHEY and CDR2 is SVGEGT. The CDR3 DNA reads TGTGCCAGCAGTTACTTTGCGGCCAACTCCTACGAGCAGTACTTC. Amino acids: CASSYFAANSYEQYF.

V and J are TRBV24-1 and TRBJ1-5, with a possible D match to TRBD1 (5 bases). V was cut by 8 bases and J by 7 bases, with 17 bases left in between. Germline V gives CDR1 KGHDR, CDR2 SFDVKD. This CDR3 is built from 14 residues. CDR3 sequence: CATKWRGARQPQHF. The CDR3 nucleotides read TGTGCCACCAAGTGGAGGGGCGCGAGACAGCCCCAGCATTTT.

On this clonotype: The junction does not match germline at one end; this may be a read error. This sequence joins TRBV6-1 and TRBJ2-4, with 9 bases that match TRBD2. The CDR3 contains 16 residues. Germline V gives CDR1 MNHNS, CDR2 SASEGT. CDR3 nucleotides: TGTGCCAGCAGAAATAGCGGGAGAATCGCCAAAAACATTAAGTACTTC. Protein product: CASRNSGRIAKNIKYF.

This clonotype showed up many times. CDR3 sequence (DNA): TGTGCCAGCTCACTATCGGACACCCGTGGAGCTTTCTTT. This sequence encodes CASSLSDTRGAFF. The gene calls are TRBV18 and TRBJ1-1; tentative D call: TRBD1 (5 bases). Germline lookup yields CDR1 KGHSH and CDR2 LQKENI. CDR3 size: 13 residues. The V end lost 4 bases, the J end lost 10 bases, and 16 bases lay between the germline ends.

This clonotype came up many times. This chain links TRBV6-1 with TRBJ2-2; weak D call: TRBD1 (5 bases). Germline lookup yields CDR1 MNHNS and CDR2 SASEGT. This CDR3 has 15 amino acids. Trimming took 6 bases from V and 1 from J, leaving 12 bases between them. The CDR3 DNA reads TGTGCCAGCAGGCCCCCGACAGAGAACACCGGGGAGCTGTTTTTT. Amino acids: CASRPPTENTGELFF.

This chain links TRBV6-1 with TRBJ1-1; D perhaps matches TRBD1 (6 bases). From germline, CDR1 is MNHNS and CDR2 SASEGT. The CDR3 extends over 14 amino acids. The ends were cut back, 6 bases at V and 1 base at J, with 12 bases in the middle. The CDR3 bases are TGTGCCAGCAGGAACAGGGCGGGGAACACTGAAGCTTTCTTT. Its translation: CASRNRAGNTEAFF.

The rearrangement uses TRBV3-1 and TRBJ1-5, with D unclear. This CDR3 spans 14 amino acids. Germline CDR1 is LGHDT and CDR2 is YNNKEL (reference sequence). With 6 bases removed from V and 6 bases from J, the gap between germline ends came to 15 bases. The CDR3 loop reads CASSPLGSSQPQHF. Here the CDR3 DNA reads TGTGCCAGCAGTCCACTCGGGTCCAGTCAGCCCCAGCATTTT.

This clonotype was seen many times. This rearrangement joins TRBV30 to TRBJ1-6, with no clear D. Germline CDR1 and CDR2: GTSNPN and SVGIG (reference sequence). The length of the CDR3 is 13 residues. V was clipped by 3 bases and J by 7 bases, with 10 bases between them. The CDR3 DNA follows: TGTGCCTGGAGGGCGCAACAGAATTCACCCCTCCACTTT. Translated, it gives CAWRAQQNSPLHF.